These T cell receptor beta chains were read from a single sample in a study of Graves' ophthalmopathy and Graves' hyperthyroidism. MiXCR was run by TCRdb on the multiplex PCR reads, yielding one entry per CDR3 protein. The table includes about 700,000 distinct CDR3 sequences, roughly 39% detected once. The sequenced material came from peripheral blood. The receptor source for this set is an adult man with Graves' ophthalmopathy. The CDR3 runs from the conserved cysteine through the conserved F or W. Fields, in order: CDR3 DNA, CDR3 protein, clone size, J gene, D gene, V gene. D genes are given only for firm matches. Only some rows state a clone size, as once, few, many or a class for expanded clones.

CDR3 DNA: TGTGCCACCAGTGGTGTGGACCGGTACTATGGCTACACCTTC
CDR3 protein: CATSGVDRYYGYTF
clone size: many
J gene: TRBJ1-2
D gene: NA
V gene: TRBV24-1

CDR3 DNA: TGTGCCAGCAGCGGAGGGGACGGGAATCAATACGAGCAGTACTTC
CDR3 protein: CASSGGDGNQYEQYF
clone size: NA
J gene: TRBJ2-7
D gene: NA
V gene: TRBV2

CDR3 DNA: TGCAGCGTTGATTGGGGGAAGGGCTATGGCTACACCTTC
CDR3 protein: CSVDWGKGYGYTF
clone size: NA
J gene: TRBJ1-2
D gene: NA
V gene: TRBV29-1

CDR3 DNA: TGCGCCAGCAGCCTCGACGTCTCAAACACCATATATTTT
CDR3 protein: CASSLDVSNTIYF
clone size: NA
J gene: TRBJ1-3
D gene: NA
V gene: TRBV7-9

CDR3 DNA: TGTGCCAGCCGGACAGGCCGCAATGGCTACACCTTC
CDR3 protein: CASRTGRNGYTF
clone size: many
J gene: TRBJ1-2
D gene: TRBD1
V gene: TRBV6-5

CDR3 DNA: TGCGCCAGCGGCGCGGGACAGGTTGGGGAAAAACTGTTTTTT
CDR3 protein: CASGAGQVGEKLFF
clone size: many
J gene: TRBJ1-4
D gene: TRBD1
V gene: TRBV10-1

CDR3 DNA: TGTGCCAGCAGCTTGGTAGCGATTGAGGCAGATACGCAGTATTTT
CDR3 protein: CASSLVAIEADTQYF
clone size: NA
J gene: TRBJ2-3
D gene: NA
V gene: TRBV7-8

CDR3 DNA: TGCAGCGTCGACAGCGCTACCTACGAGCAGTACTTC
CDR3 protein: CSVDSATYEQYF
clone size: NA
J gene: TRBJ2-7
D gene: NA
V gene: TRBV29-1

CDR3 DNA: TGTGCCAGCAGCTTATCGACAGGGGTCAACCAGCCCCAGCATTTT
CDR3 protein: CASSLSTGVNQPQHF
clone size: many
J gene: TRBJ1-5
D gene: TRBD1
V gene: TRBV7-6

CDR3 DNA: TGTGCCTGGAGTGCAAGGGACCGCGATAATTCACCCCTCCACTTT
CDR3 protein: CAWSARDRDNSPLHF
clone size: NA
J gene: TRBJ1-6
D gene: NA
V gene: TRBV19

CDR3 DNA: TGCGCCAGCAGCCAGATAGTAGTTAGCAATCAGCCCCAGCATTTT
CDR3 protein: CASSQIVVSNQPQHF
clone size: NA
J gene: TRBJ1-5
D gene: NA
V gene: TRBV4-3

CDR3 DNA: TGTGCCATCAGTGAGGAGGGCCCCTCTGGGGCCAACGTCCTGACTTTC
CDR3 protein: CAISEEGPSGANVLTF
clone size: few
J gene: TRBJ2-6
D gene: NA
V gene: TRBV10-3

CDR3 DNA: TGCGCCAGCAGTGAGGGGGGGCCGGGGGAAGAGACCCAGTACTTC
CDR3 protein: CASSEGGPGEETQYF
clone size: NA
J gene: TRBJ2-5
D gene: NA
V gene: TRBV10-2

CDR3 DNA: TGTGCCAGCAGCTCTAACAACGCCGGGAGCAACTATGGCTACACCTTC
CDR3 protein: CASSSNNAGSNYGYTF
clone size: many
J gene: TRBJ1-2
D gene: NA
V gene: TRBV5-8

CDR3 DNA: TGCGCCAGCAGTGAGCCCTTCAACACCGGGGAACTGTTTTTT
CDR3 protein: CASSEPFNTGELFF
clone size: NA
J gene: TRBJ2-2
D gene: NA
V gene: TRBV10-2

CDR3 DNA: TGTGCCACCAGCAGAGACTCCCGGGACAGGGGATGGGGTCAGCCCCAGCATTTT
CDR3 protein: CATSRDSRDRGWGQPQHF
clone size: many
J gene: TRBJ1-5
D gene: TRBD1
V gene: TRBV15

CDR3 DNA: TGCGCCAGCAGCCAAGAACCGGGAGCTAACTATGGCTACACCTTC
CDR3 protein: CASSQEPGANYGYTF
clone size: few
J gene: TRBJ1-2
D gene: NA
V gene: TRBV4-3

CDR3 DNA: TGTGCCAGTAGAGCGACGCCGGGCTACACCTTC
CDR3 protein: CASRATPGYTF
clone size: NA
J gene: TRBJ1-2
D gene: NA
V gene: TRBV19

CDR3 DNA: TGTGCCAGCAGCGAAAGACTAGCGGGAGGCACCGGGGAGCTGTTTTTT
CDR3 protein: CASSERLAGGTGELFF
clone size: many
J gene: TRBJ2-2
D gene: TRBD2
V gene: TRBV9

CDR3 DNA: TGTGCCAGCAGTGAAATTACGGGTGCGGGTAATGAAAAACTGTTTTTT
CDR3 protein: CASSEITGAGNEKLFF
clone size: few
J gene: TRBJ1-4
D gene: NA
V gene: TRBV6-6

CDR3 DNA: TGTGCCAGCGTGGAACGGGAAGCTTTCTTT
CDR3 protein: CASVEREAFF
clone size: few
J gene: TRBJ1-1
D gene: NA
V gene: TRBV27

CDR3 DNA: TGTGCCAGCAGTTGGGGACAGGGAAAAGCTTTCTTT
CDR3 protein: CASSWGQGKAFF
clone size: many
J gene: TRBJ1-1
D gene: TRBD1
V gene: TRBV7-9

CDR3 DNA: TGTGCCAGCAGCACCCTATTCGAACAGGGGGCAGATGCGCAGTATTTT
CDR3 protein: CASSTLFEQGADAQYF
clone size: NA
J gene: TRBJ2-3
D gene: TRBD1
V gene: TRBV7-6

CDR3 DNA: TGTGCCAGCAGTATTACTAGCGGCCCCTCCTACGAGCAGTACTTC
CDR3 protein: CASSITSGPSYEQYF
clone size: NA
J gene: TRBJ2-7
D gene: TRBD2
V gene: TRBV9

CDR3 DNA: TGTGCCAGCAGCCAATCCACAGGGTCAGGCACTGAAGCTTTCTTT
CDR3 protein: CASSQSTGSGTEAFF
clone size: many
J gene: TRBJ1-1
D gene: NA
V gene: TRBV16

CDR3 DNA: TGTGCCAGCTCCCCCTACAGGGGCAGTGACTATGGCTACACCTTC
CDR3 protein: CASSPYRGSDYGYTF
clone size: NA
J gene: TRBJ1-2
D gene: TRBD1
V gene: TRBV7-2

CDR3 DNA: TGTGCCAGCAGTTACTCATCGGGGTCTTCCTACGAGCAGTACTTC
CDR3 protein: CASSYSSGSSYEQYF
clone size: NA
J gene: TRBJ2-7
D gene: NA
V gene: TRBV6-6

CDR3 DNA: TGTGCCACCAGCAGCACCGGGACAGGGGGTGGCTACACCTTC
CDR3 protein: CATSSTGTGGGYTF
clone size: NA
J gene: TRBJ1-2
D gene: TRBD1
V gene: TRBV15

CDR3 DNA: TGTGCCAGCAGCCGGGATTTCATGAGGGGGGGCCTGAGCGGGGAGCTGTTTTTT
CDR3 protein: CASSRDFMRGGLSGELFF
clone size: few
J gene: TRBJ2-2
D gene: NA
V gene: TRBV5-4

CDR3 DNA: TGTGCCAGCAGCCTCTGGACAGGGGGGGACAGCGTTTTAAAACTGTTTTTT
CDR3 protein: CASSLWTGGDSVLKLFF
clone size: NA
J gene: TRBJ1-4
D gene: TRBD1
V gene: TRBV19

CDR3 DNA: TGCAGTGCTAGCGGGGGGTTCAGCACAGATACGCAGTATTTT
CDR3 protein: CSASGGFSTDTQYF
clone size: NA
J gene: TRBJ2-3
D gene: TRBD2
V gene: TRBV20-1

CDR3 DNA: TGTGCCAGCAGTGAACGGGGGACAGGGAGGCCCAATGAAAAACTGTTTTTT
CDR3 protein: CASSERGTGRPNEKLFF
clone size: NA
J gene: TRBJ1-4
D gene: TRBD1
V gene: TRBV25-1

CDR3 DNA: TGTGCCAGCAGCTTAGGTGGGGGGCCCCCTGGGTTGACTGAAGCTTTCTTT
CDR3 protein: CASSLGGGPPGLTEAFF
clone size: few
J gene: TRBJ1-1
D gene: NA
V gene: TRBV7-9

CDR3 DNA: TGTGCCAGCAGTGAACAGTTCATCCGGCCCCAGCATTTT
CDR3 protein: CASSEQFIRPQHF
clone size: once
J gene: TRBJ1-5
D gene: NA
V gene: TRBV2

CDR3 DNA: TGTGCCAGCCGACGGGGAGACACTGAAGCTTTCTTT
CDR3 protein: CASRRGDTEAFF
clone size: NA
J gene: TRBJ1-1
D gene: NA
V gene: TRBV25-1

CDR3 DNA: TGCGCCAGCAGCCAAGGATGGGTGCAGGGTGAACTTTTTTTAAATCAGCCCCAGCATTTT
CDR3 protein: CASSQGWVQGELFLNQPQHF
clone size: once
J gene: TRBJ1-5
D gene: NA
V gene: TRBV5-1

CDR3 DNA: TGTGCCAGCAGCGTAGGGGGGGGATCGTACACTGAAGCTTTCTTT
CDR3 protein: CASSVGGGSYTEAFF
clone size: many
J gene: TRBJ1-1
D gene: NA
V gene: TRBV9

CDR3 DNA: TGTGCCAGCAGTTTATCGATATCGGGGGGGTTCTACGAGCAGTACTTC
CDR3 protein: CASSLSISGGFYEQYF
clone size: NA
J gene: TRBJ2-7
D gene: TRBD2
V gene: TRBV27

CDR3 DNA: TGTGCCAGCAGCCAAGGAGGGACAGGGGCAATATCAACTAATGAAAAACTGTTTTTT
CDR3 protein: CASSQGGTGAISTNEKLFF
clone size: NA
J gene: TRBJ1-4
D gene: TRBD1
V gene: TRBV25-1

CDR3 DNA: TGCAGCGTTGGTGTTAAGACTGAAGCTTTCTTT
CDR3 protein: CSVGVKTEAFF
clone size: many
J gene: TRBJ1-1
D gene: NA
V gene: TRBV29-1

CDR3 DNA: TGTGCCAGCAGCTTGACAGGGAATACTGAGCAGTTCTTC
CDR3 protein: CASSLTGNTEQFF
clone size: once
J gene: TRBJ2-1
D gene: TRBD1
V gene: TRBV7-3

CDR3 DNA: TGTGCCAGCAGCTCAGGGGGCGGGACCCAGTACTTC
CDR3 protein: CASSSGGGTQYF
clone size: few
J gene: TRBJ2-5
D gene: TRBD1
V gene: TRBV7-6

CDR3 DNA: TGTGCCAGCCAAAACCACAGACTGGGAACTGAAGCTTTCTTT
CDR3 protein: CASQNHRLGTEAFF
clone size: NA
J gene: TRBJ1-1
D gene: NA
V gene: TRBV12-3/TRBV12-4

CDR3 DNA: TGCAGTGCTAGAGATTCGATAACCGCTTGGGGCACAGATACGCAGTATTTT
CDR3 protein: CSARDSITAWGTDTQYF
clone size: NA
J gene: TRBJ2-3
D gene: NA
V gene: TRBV20-1